The 13 T cell receptor beta chains listed next were all sequenced from one sample in a study of OX40 agonist ivuxolimab in advanced cancers. Only in-frame clones appear in the TCRdb table, and some are missing; sequencing was by immunoSEQ multiplex PCR. The sample shows approximately 69,000 clones, roughly 83% of them seen only once. Here the sequenced sample was CD4+ or CD8+ T cells sorted from blood, taken in a trial of the OX40 agonist ivuxolimab. These receptors were obtained from an adult with an advanced solid tumor such as melanoma, head and neck, liver or kidney cancer.

V and J are TRBV25-1 and TRBJ1-2; 8 nucleotides match TRBD1. The length of the CDR3 is 15 residues. Trimming took 1 base from V and 2 from J; bases not matched to a gene: 3. Germline V gives CDR1 MGHDK, CDR2 SYGVNS. This CDR3 is CASSESTGVNYGYTF. The CDR3 coding sequence is TGTGCCAGCAGTGAATCGACAGGGGTCAACTATGGCTACACCTTC.

V gene TRBV10-3 combines with J gene TRBJ1-2; the match to TRBD1 covers 7 bases. V was pared by 3 bases and J by 3 bases, with 7 bases of the junction left unmatched. The CDR3 extends over 15 amino acids. CDR1 and CDR2 from the germline V gene are ENHRY and SYGVKD. The CDR3 loop is CAISDWGQRHYGYTF. The CDR3 DNA sequence: TGTGCCATCAGTGACTGGGGACAGCGACACTATGGCTACACCTTC.

This clone was observed a few times. The rearrangement uses TRBV7-9 and TRBJ2-7, with a possible D match to TRBD2 (5 bases). The CDR3 has 13 amino acids. Per germline, CDR1 SEHNR and CDR2 FQNEAQ (reference sequence). The V and J ends lost 0 bases and 5 bases respectively, with 8 bases between them. CDR3 nucleotide sequence: TGTGCCAGCAGCTTAGCGTCCGGGAACGAGCAGTACTTC. This translates into CASSLASGNEQYF.

The chain combines TRBV19 with TRBJ1-1; maybe TRBD1 (6 bases). The V gene lost 3 bases and the J gene lost 3 bases, with 17 bases spanning the gap. CDR1 is LNHDA and CDR2 is SQIVND in the germline V gene (reference sequence). The CDR3 length is 16 residues. The CDR3 here is CASSITRGGRDTEAFF. The CDR3 DNA sequence: TGTGCCAGTAGTATTACCCGGGGGGGGCGCGACACTGAAGCTTTCTTT.

J is TRBJ1-3 and V is TRBV25-1, with D perhaps matching TRBD1 (6 bases). Trimming removed 6 bases from V and 4 bases from J, with 16 bases in between. Germline values: CDR1 MGHDK, CDR2 SYGVNS. The CDR3 runs to 15 residues. The CDR3 sequence is CASSDSRGGGNTIYF. CDR3 coding DNA: TGTGCCAGCAGCGATTCCAGGGGAGGAGGAAACACCATATATTTT.

J is TRBJ1-4 and V is TRBV30, with unresolved D. Trimming stripped 4 bases from V and 5 bases from J, with 14 bases between. The length of the CDR3 is 14 residues. Per germline, CDR1 GTSNPN and CDR2 SVGIG (reference sequence). The CDR3: CAWKRQWTNEKLFF. The CDR3 DNA reads as TGTGCCTGGAAAAGGCAGTGGACGAATGAAAAACTGTTTTTT. The whole variable domain, remainder taken from reference TRBV30 and TRBJ1-4, is SQTIHQWPATLVQPVGSPLSLECTVEGTSNPNLYWYRQAAGRGLQLLFYSVGIGQISSEVPQNLSASRPQDRQFILSSKKLLLSDSGFYLCAWKRQWTNEKLFFGSGTQLSVL.

This rearrangement joins TRBV18 to TRBJ2-2, with 14 bases identical to TRBD2. CDR1 is KGHSH and CDR2 is LQKENI in the germline V gene. Trimming cost V 3 bases and J 5 bases; bases outside gene matches: 2. The CDR3 is made up of 16 amino acids. The CDR3 loop reads CASSPRTSGRTGELFF. CDR3 bases: TGTGCCAGCTCACCGCGGACTAGCGGGAGGACCGGGGAGCTGTTTTTT.

The rearrangement joins TRBV7-9 to TRBJ2-2, with D possibly matching TRBD2 (6 bases). Between the trimmed V and J ends, which lost 5 bases and 13 bases, there was a span of 11 bases. Germline V CDR1 and CDR2: SEHNR, FQNEAQ (reference sequence). The CDR3 contains 11 residues. This CDR3 reads CASSQEGLLFF. The CDR3 nucleotides are TGTGCCAGCAGCCAAGAGGGACTGCTGTTTTTT.

J is TRBJ2-7 and V is TRBV27; D is possibly TRBD1 (5 bases). Germline CDR1 and CDR2: MNHEY and SMNVEV (reference sequence). The length of the CDR3 is 15 residues. Trimming removed 2 bases from V and 2 bases from J, with 13 bases in between. The CDR3 bases are TGTGCCAGCAGTTTAAAGCAGGGCAATCCCTACGAGCAGTACTTC. Its protein product is CASSLKQGNPYEQYF.

In its sample, this clone was seen once. The CDR3 protein is CASSLKGQETQYF. The CDR3 bases are TGCGCCAGCAGCTTGAAGGGGCAAGAGACCCAGTACTTC. V is TRBV5-1 and J is TRBJ2-5; D may be TRBD1 (5 bases). V lost 1 base and J lost 2, with 6 bases in between. The germline V gene encodes CDR1 SGHRS and CDR2 YFSETQ. This CDR3 has 13 residues. Filled out from reference TRBV5-1 and TRBJ2-5, the complete variable domain reads KAGVTQTPRYLIKTRGQQVTLSCSPISGHRSVSWYQQTPGQGLQFLFEYFSETQRNKGNFPGRFSGRQFSNSRSEMNVSTLELGDSALYLCASSLKGQETQYFGPGTRLLVL.

This chain connects TRBV5-4 to TRBJ2-3, with 7 bases that match TRBD2. The CDR3 runs to 16 residues. Losses at the gene ends were 4 bases for V and 0 bases for J; bases not matched to a gene: 8. CDR1 is SGHNT, CDR2 YYREEE, per germline (reference sequence). DNA of the CDR3: TGTGCCAGCAGCGGGGGGGGTACACGTAGCACAGATACGCAGTATTTT. Protein sequence: CASSGGGTRSTDTQYF.

V is TRBV10-3 and J is TRBJ2-1; 7 bases match TRBD2. V lost 3 bases and J lost 9; bases outside the gene matches: 17. The CDR3 loop spans 17 amino acids. Germline V gives CDR1 ENHRY, CDR2 SYGVKD. The CDR3 spells CAISEGMGGGRGGEQFF. CDR3 DNA: TGTGCCATCAGTGAAGGTATGGGCGGGGGACGCGGTGGTGAGCAGTTCTTC.

V and J are TRBV6-5 and TRBJ2-7; D is undetermined. Between the trimmed V and J ends, which lost 2 bases and 3 bases, there was a span of 8 bases. Per the germline V gene, CDR1 is MNHEY and CDR2 is SVGAGI. The CDR3 covers 13 residues. DNA of the CDR3: TGTGCCAGCAGTTACCTCCGAGGCTACGAGCAGTACTTC. It translates to CASSYLRGYEQYF.